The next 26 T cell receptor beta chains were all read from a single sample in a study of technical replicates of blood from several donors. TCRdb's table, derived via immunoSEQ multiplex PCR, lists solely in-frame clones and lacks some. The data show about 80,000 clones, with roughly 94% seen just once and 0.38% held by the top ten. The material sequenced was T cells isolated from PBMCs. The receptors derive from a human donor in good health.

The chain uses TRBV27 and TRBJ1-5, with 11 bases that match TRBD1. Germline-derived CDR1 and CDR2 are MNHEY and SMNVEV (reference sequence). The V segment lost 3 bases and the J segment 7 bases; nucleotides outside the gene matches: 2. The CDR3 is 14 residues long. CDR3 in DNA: TGTGCCAGCAGTTTGGGACAGGGGGTGCAGCCCCAGCATTTT. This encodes CASSLGQGVQPQHF.

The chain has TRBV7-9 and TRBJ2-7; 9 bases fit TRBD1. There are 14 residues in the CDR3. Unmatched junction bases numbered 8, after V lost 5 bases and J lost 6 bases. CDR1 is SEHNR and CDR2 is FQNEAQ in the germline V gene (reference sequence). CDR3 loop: CASSPGTGTFEQYF. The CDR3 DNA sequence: TGTGCCAGCAGCCCCGGGACAGGGACGTTCGAGCAGTACTTC.

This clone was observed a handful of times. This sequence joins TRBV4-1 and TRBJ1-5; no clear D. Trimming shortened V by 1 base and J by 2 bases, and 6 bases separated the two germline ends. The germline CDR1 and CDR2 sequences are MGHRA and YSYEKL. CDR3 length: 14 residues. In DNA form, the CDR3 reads TGCGCCAGCAGCCAAGGCGTTCGCAATCAGCCCCAGCATTTT. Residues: CASSQGVRNQPQHF.

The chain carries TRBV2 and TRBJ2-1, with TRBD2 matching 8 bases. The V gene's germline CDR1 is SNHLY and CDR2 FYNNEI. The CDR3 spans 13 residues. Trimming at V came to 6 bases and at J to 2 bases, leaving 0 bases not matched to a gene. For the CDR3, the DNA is TGTGCCAGCAGACTAGCGGCCTACAATGAGCAGTTCTTC. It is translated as CASRLAAYNEQFF.

Here the CDR3 DNA reads TGTGCCAGCAGCTTAGTACCTACTAGCGTAGCTACCGACAATGAGCAGTTCTTC. Amino acids: CASSLVPTSVATDNEQFF. The chain is built from TRBV7-9 and TRBJ2-1; 7 bases match TRBD2. Trimming cost V 1 base and J 5 bases; bases outside gene matches: 14. The CDR3 is made up of 18 amino acids. The germline V gene encodes CDR1 SEHNR and CDR2 FQNEAQ (reference sequence).

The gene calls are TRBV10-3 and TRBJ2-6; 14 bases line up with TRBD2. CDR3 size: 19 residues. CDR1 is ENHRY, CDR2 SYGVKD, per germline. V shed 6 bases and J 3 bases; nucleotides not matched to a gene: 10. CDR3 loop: CAIRTTGTSGRGGANVLTF. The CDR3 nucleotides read TGTGCCATCAGGACTACCGGGACTAGCGGGAGAGGTGGGGCCAACGTCCTGACTTTC.

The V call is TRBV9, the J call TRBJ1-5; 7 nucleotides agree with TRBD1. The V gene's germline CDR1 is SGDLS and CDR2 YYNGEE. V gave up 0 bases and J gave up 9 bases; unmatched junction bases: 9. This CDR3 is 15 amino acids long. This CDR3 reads CASSVGGRGVGPQHF. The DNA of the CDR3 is TGTGCCAGCAGCGTAGGTGGCAGGGGGGTTGGGCCCCAGCATTTT.

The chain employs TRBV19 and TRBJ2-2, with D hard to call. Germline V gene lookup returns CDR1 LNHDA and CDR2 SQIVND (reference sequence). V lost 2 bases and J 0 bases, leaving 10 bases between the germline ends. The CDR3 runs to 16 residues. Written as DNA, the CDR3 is TGTGCCAGTAGTATACTGGGCGTCGCGAACACCGGGGAGCTGTTTTTT. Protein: CASSILGVANTGELFF. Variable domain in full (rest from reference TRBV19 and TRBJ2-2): DGGITQSPKYLFRKEGQNVTLSCEQNLNHDAMYWYRQDPGQGLRLIYYSQIVNDFQKGDIAEGYSVSREKKESFPLTVTSAQKNPTAFYLCASSILGVANTGELFFGEGSRLTVL.

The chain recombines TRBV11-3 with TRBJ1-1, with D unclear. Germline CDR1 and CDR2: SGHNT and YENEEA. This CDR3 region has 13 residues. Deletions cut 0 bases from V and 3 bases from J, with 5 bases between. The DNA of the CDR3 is TGTGCCAGCAGCTTAGAGGCGGACACTGAAGCTTTCTTT. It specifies CASSLEADTEAFF.

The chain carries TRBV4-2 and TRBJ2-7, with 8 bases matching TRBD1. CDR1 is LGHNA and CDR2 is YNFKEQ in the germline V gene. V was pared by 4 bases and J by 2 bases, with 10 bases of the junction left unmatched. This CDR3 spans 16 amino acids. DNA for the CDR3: TGTGCCAGCAGCCCACTAGGACAGGGAGGTGCCTACGAGCAGTACTTC. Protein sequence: CASSPLGQGGAYEQYF.

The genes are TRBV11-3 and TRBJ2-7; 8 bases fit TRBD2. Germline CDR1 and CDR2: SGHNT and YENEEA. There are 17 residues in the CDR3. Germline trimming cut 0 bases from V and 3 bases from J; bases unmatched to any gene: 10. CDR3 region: CASSLDMISGNFYEQYF. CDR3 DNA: TGTGCCAGCAGCTTAGATATGATTAGCGGGAATTTCTACGAGCAGTACTTC.

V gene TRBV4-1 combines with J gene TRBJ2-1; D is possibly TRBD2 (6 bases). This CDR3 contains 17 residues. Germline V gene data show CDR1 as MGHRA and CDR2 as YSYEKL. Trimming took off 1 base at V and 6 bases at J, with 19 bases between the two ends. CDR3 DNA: TGCGCCAGCAGCCAAGGTCTATTCGGGCTAGCGCTCAATGAGCAGTTCTTC. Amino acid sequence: CASSQGLFGLALNEQFF.

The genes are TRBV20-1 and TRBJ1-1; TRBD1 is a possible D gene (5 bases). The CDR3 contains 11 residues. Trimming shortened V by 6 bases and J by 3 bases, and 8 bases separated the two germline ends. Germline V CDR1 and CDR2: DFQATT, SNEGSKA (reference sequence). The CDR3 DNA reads TGCAGTGCCCGGGACTACACTGAAGCTTTCTTT. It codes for CSARDYTEAFF.

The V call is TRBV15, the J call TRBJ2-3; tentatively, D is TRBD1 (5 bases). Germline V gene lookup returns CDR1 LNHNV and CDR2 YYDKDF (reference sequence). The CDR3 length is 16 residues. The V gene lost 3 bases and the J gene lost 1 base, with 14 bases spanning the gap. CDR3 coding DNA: TGTGCCACCAGCAGTAGTCCTGGGGCCCGCACAGATACGCAGTATTTT. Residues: CATSSSPGARTDTQYF.

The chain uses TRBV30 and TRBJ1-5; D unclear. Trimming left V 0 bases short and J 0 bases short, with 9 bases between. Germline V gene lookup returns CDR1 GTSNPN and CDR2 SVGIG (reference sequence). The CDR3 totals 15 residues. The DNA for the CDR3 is TGTGCCTGGAGTGTACGGACTTATAGCAATCAGCCCCAGCATTTT. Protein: CAWSVRTYSNQPQHF.

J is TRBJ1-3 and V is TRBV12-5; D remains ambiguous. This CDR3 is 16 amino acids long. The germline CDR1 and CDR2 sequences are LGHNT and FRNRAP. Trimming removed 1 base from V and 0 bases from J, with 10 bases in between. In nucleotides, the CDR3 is TGTGCTAGTGGTTTGGGCGGAACCTTCTCTGGAAACACCATATATTTT. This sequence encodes CASGLGGTFSGNTIYF.

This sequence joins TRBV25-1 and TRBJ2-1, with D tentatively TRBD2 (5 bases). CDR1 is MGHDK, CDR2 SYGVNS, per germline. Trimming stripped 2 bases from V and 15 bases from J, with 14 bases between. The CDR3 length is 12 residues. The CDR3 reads CASSEGLAPPFF. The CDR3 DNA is TGTGCCAGCAGTGAAGGGCTAGCCCCACCGTTCTTC.

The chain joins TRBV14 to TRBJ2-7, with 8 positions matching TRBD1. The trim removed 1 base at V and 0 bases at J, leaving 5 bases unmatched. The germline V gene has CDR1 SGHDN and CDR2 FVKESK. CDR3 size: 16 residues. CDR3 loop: CASSQVGRGLSYEQYF. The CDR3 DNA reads TGTGCCAGCAGCCAAGTGGGCAGGGGGCTCTCCTACGAGCAGTACTTC.

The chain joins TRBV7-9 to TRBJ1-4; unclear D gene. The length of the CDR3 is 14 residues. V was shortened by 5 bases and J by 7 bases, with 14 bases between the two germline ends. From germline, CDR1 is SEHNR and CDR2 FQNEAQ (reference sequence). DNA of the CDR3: TGTGCCAGCAGCCTCGTAGATGGGAGTGAAAAACTGTTTTTT. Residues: CASSLVDGSEKLFF. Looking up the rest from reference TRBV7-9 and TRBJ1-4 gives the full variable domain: DTGVSQNPRHKITKRGQNVTFRCDPISEHNRLYWYRQTLGQGPEFLTYFQNEAQLEKSRLLSDRFSAERPKGSFSTLEIQRTEQGDSAMYLCASSLVDGSEKLFFGSGTQLSVL.

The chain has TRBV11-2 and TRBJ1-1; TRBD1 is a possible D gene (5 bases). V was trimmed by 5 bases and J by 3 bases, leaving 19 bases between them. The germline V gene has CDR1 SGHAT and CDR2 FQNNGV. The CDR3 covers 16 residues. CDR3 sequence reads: CASSPPDRQTYTEAFF. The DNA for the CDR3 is TGTGCCAGCAGCCCGCCAGACCGACAGACCTACACTGAAGCTTTCTTT.

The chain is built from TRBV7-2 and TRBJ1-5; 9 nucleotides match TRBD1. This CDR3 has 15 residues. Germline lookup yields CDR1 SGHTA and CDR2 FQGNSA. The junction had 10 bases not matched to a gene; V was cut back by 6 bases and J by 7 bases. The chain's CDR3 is CASSPAGTGLQPQHF. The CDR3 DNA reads TGTGCCAGCAGTCCGGCTGGGACAGGGCTACAGCCCCAGCATTTT.

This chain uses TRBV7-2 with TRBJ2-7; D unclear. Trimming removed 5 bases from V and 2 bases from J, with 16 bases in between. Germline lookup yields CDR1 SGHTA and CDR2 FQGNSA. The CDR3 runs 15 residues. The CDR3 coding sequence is TGTGCCAGCAGCAAGAGCGTAGCCGAAGCCTACGAGCAGTACTTC. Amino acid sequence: CASSKSVAEAYEQYF.

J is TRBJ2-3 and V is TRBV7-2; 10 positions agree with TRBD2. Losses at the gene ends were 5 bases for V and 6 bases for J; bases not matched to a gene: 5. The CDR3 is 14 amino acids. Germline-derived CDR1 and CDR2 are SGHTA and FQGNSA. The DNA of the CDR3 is TGTGCCAGCAGCCTTACTAGCGGGACCGATACGCAGTATTTT. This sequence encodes CASSLTSGTDTQYF.

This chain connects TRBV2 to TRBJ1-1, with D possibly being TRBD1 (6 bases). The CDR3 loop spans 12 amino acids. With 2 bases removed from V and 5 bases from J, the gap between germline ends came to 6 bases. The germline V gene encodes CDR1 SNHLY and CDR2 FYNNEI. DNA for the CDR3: TGTGCCAGCAGTGAACAGGGGACTGAAGCTTTCTTT. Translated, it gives CASSEQGTEAFF.

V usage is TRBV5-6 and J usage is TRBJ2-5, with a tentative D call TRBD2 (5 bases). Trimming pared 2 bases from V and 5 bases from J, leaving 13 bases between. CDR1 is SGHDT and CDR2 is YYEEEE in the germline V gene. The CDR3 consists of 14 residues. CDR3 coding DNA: TGTGCCAGCAGCTTATTGGAGGATGGGGAGACCCAGTACTTC. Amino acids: CASSLLEDGETQYF.

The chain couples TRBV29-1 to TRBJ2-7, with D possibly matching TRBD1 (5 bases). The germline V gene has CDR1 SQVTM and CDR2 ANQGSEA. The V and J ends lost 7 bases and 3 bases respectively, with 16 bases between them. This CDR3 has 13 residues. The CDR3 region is CSARQPPDYEQYF. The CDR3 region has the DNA TGCAGCGCCCGACAGCCGCCCGACTACGAGCAGTACTTC.